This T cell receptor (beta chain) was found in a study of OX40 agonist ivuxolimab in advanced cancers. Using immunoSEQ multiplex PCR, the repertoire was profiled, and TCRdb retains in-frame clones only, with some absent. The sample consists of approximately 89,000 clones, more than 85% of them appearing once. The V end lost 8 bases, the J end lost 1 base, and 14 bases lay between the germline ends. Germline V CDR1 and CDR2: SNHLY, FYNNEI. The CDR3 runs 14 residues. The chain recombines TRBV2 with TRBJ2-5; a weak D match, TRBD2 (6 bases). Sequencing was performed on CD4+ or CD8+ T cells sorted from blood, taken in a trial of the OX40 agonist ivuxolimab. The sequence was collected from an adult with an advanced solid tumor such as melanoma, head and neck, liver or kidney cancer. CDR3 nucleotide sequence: TGTGCCAGCGAGGGGTGGGGGGTCCAAGAGACCCAGTACTTC. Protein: CASEGWGVQETQYF.